These 11 T cell receptor beta chains were sequenced from one sample in a study of cytomegalovirus exposure and HLA in healthy donors. PCR was performed using 60 Vbeta and 13 Jbeta primers. The data were produced by immunoSEQ multiplex PCR, yet TCRdb's version contains in-frame clones alone and is incomplete. The sample yields 96,000 or so clones, roughly 74% seen once. The sample was PBMCs. The receptors were gathered from a woman in her seventies in good health and CMV-seropositive.

The chain carries TRBV5-4 and TRBJ2-5; D is perhaps TRBD2 (5 bases). The assigned J gene may be wrong: the sequence end matches TRBJ2-7 better. CDR3 size: 14 residues. Germline V lookup: CDR1 SGHNT, CDR2 YYREEE (reference sequence). The CDR3 protein is CASSFGGGSYEQYF. The CDR3 bases are TGTGCCAGCAGCTTTGGAGGTGGCTCCTACGAGCAGTACTTC.

The chain couples TRBV18 to TRBJ2-5; D remains unclear. This CDR3 has 13 amino acids. The germline gives CDR1 KGHSH, CDR2 LQKENI. V was shortened by 2 bases and J by 5 bases, with 9 bases between the two germline ends. The CDR3 bases are TGTGCCAGCTCACCAGGAGATTTCGAGACCCAGTACTTC. Translating gives CASSPGDFETQYF.

About this clone itself: A read error may produce the germline difference seen at one junction end. The V gene is TRBV10-2, the J gene TRBJ2-5; D gene ambiguous. The J call may be faulty, since TRBJ2-7 better matches the DNA end. CDR1 is WSHSY and CDR2 is SAAADI in the germline V gene. The CDR3 contains 13 residues. CDR3 sequence (DNA): TGCGCGAGCAAGGCCGACAACCGCTACGAGCAGTACTTC. Translating it yields CASKADNRYEQYF.

The chain recombines TRBV19 with TRBJ2-1; TRBD2 matches at 8 bases. The CDR3 totals 20 residues. Germline V gives CDR1 LNHDA, CDR2 SQIVND (reference sequence). V was pared by 4 bases and J by 2 bases, with 19 bases of the junction left unmatched. This CDR3 reads CASSKGSGTTAGRAYNEQFF. The CDR3 DNA reads as TGTGCCAGTAGTAAGGGCTCCGGGACAACGGCCGGGAGGGCCTACAATGAGCAGTTCTTC. Combining the CDR3 with reference TRBV19 and TRBJ2-1 gives the whole variable domain DGGITQSPKYLFRKEGQNVTLSCEQNLNHDAMYWYRQDPGQGLRLIYYSQIVNDFQKGDIAEGYSVSREKKESFPLTVTSAQKNPTAFYLCASSKGSGTTAGRAYNEQFFGPGTRLTVL.

The chain joins TRBV5-1 to TRBJ2-3; D ambiguous. Trimming removed 0 bases from V and 1 base from J, with 15 bases in between. The CDR3 runs 17 residues. The germline gives CDR1 SGHRS, CDR2 YFSETQ. CDR3: CASSLGPTSLGTDTQYF. In nucleotides, the CDR3 is TGCGCCAGCAGCTTGGGCCCCACTTCGCTAGGCACAGATACGCAGTATTTT. Variable domain in full (rest from reference TRBV5-1 and TRBJ2-3): KAGVTQTPRYLIKTRGQQVTLSCSPISGHRSVSWYQQTPGQGLQFLFEYFSETQRNKGNFPGRFSGRQFSNSRSEMNVSTLELGDSALYLCASSLGPTSLGTDTQYFGPGTRLTVL.

The genes are TRBV4-1 and TRBJ1-2, with D possibly being TRBD1 (5 bases). V was trimmed by 1 base and J by 5 bases, leaving 17 bases between them. The CDR3 contains 16 residues. Germline CDR1 is MGHRA and CDR2 is YSYEKL. CDR3 sequence reads: CASSQGFSQGGYGYTF. The CDR3 DNA follows: TGCGCCAGCAGCCAAGGTTTTAGCCAGGGAGGTTATGGCTACACCTTC.

The CDR3 region is CASSLAHRAYEQYF. In nucleotides, the CDR3 is TGTGCCAGCAGCTTAGCGCACAGAGCCTACGAGCAGTACTTC. This chain uses TRBV7-6 with TRBJ2-7; D gene ambiguous. Per germline, CDR1 SGHVS and CDR2 FNYEAQ. V was clipped by 0 bases and J by 2 bases, with 8 bases between them. The CDR3 loop spans 14 amino acids.

Comments on this clone: The same CDR3 arises from other DNA sequences in this sample as well. The rearrangement joins TRBV5-1 to TRBJ1-5, with D possibly being TRBD1 (5 bases). V dropped 1 base and J dropped 5 bases, with 13 bases sitting between them. Germline CDR1 and CDR2: SGHRS and YFSETQ. This CDR3 has 15 residues. This chain's CDR3 is CASSLNVGGDQPQHF. For the CDR3, the DNA is TGCGCCAGCAGCTTGAACGTGGGGGGGGATCAGCCCCAGCATTTT. The variable domain in full, with the rest retrieved from reference TRBV5-1 and TRBJ1-5, is KAGVTQTPRYLIKTRGQQVTLSCSPISGHRSVSWYQQTPGQGLQFLFEYFSETQRNKGNFPGRFSGRQFSNSRSEMNVSTLELGDSALYLCASSLNVGGDQPQHFGDGTRLSIL.

The chain couples TRBV5-1 to TRBJ2-5; 7 positions agree with TRBD1. Trimming took 6 bases from V and 5 from J; bases not matched to a gene: 7. The germline V gene encodes CDR1 SGHRS and CDR2 YFSETQ. The CDR3 contains 13 residues. This CDR3 reads CASTLGQWETQYF. The CDR3 DNA is TGCGCCAGCACCCTGGGACAGTGGGAGACCCAGTACTTC. Full variable domain (outside the CDR3, taken from reference TRBV5-1 and TRBJ2-5): KAGVTQTPRYLIKTRGQQVTLSCSPISGHRSVSWYQQTPGQGLQFLFEYFSETQRNKGNFPGRFSGRQFSNSRSEMNVSTLELGDSALYLCASTLGQWETQYFGPGTRLLVL.

The chain uses TRBV28 and TRBJ2-2; 10 bases match TRBD1. Per germline, CDR1 MDHEN and CDR2 SYDVKM. This CDR3 region has 15 residues. V lost 0 bases, J lost 7 bases, and 2 bases stayed unmatched. CDR3 protein: CASSLWTGGIGELFF. The CDR3 nucleotides read TGTGCCAGCAGTTTATGGACAGGGGGCATCGGGGAGCTGTTTTTT.

The rearrangement joins TRBV7-6 to TRBJ2-3; D gene ambiguous. This CDR3 has 14 residues. Germline CDR1 SGHVS, CDR2 FNYEAQ. V was pared by 4 bases and J by 2 bases, with 10 bases between. CDR3 in DNA: TGTGCCAGCAGCTCCGAGCGCGTCACAGATACGCAGTATTTT. Translation gives CASSSERVTDTQYF. The full variable domain, in which reference TRBV7-6 and TRBJ2-3 provide the parts outside the CDR3, is GAGVSQSPRYKVTKRGQDVALRCDPISGHVSLYWYRQALGQGPEFLTYFNYEAQQDKSGLPNDRFSAERPEGSISTLTIQRTEQRDSAMYRCASSSERVTDTQYFGPGTRLTVL.